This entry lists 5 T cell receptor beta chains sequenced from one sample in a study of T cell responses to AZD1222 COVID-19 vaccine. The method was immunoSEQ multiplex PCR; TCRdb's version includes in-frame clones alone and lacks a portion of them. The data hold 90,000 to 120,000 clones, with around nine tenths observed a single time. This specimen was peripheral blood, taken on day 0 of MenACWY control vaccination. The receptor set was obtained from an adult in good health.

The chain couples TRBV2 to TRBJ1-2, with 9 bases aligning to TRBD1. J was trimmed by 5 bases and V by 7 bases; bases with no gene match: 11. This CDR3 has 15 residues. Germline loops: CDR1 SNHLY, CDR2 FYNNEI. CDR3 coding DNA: TGTGCCAGCACCACCGGGACAGGGAGAGAGTATGGCTACACCTTC. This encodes CASTTGTGREYGYTF.

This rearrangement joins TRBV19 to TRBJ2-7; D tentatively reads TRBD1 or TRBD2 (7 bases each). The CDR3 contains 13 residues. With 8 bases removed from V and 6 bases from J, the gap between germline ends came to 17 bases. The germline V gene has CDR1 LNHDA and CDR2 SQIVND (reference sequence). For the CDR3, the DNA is TGTGCCAGTTCGACAGGGAGGGGACGCGAGCAGTACTTC. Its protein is CASSTGRGREQYF.

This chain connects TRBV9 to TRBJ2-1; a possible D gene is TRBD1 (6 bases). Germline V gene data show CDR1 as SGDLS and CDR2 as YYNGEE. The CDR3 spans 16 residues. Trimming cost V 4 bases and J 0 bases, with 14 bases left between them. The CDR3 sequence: CASSPDGQSSYNEQFF. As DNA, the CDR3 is TGTGCCAGCAGCCCGGATGGACAGAGCTCCTACAATGAGCAGTTCTTC.

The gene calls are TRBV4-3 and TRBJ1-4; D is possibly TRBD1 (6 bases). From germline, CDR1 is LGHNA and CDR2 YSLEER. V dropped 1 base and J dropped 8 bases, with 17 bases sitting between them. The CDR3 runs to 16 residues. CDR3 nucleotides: TGCGCCAGCAGCCAAGGGTCCGCAGGGGAGGTGGAAAAACTGTTTTTT. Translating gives CASSQGSAGEVEKLFF.

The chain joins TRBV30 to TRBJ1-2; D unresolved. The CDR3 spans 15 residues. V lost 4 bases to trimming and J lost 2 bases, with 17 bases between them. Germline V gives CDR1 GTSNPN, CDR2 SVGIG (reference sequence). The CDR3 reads CAWTHPGGWNYGYTF. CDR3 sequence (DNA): TGTGCCTGGACCCACCCAGGCGGTTGGAACTATGGCTACACCTTC.